The source of this T cell receptor beta chain is a study of Graves' ophthalmopathy and Graves' hyperthyroidism. Study summary: Prior to any treatment, peripheral blood was collected at the time of initial diagnosis.

With 6 bases removed from V and 4 bases from J, the gap between germline ends came to 10 bases. CDR1 and CDR2 (germline): DFQATT, SNEGSKA (reference sequence). The CDR3 loop spans 12 amino acids. Transcripts of RNA were the source for amplifying TCR beta CDR3 regions. An opening RT-PCR round employed HTBI primers and preceded a second-round multiplex PCR. TCRdb reanalysed the multiplex PCR reads using MiXCR and keeps one entry per CDR3 protein. Among 350,000 to 450,000 distinct CDR3 sequences listed, about a sixth were seen once. This clonotype was counted ten times or more. Antigen: not known. Findings of the study overall: Classification of ophthalmopathy versus stable hyperthyroidism by a 13-signature model yielded approximately 90% sensitivity and roughly 81% specificity.

The chain is built from TRBV20-1 and TRBJ1-5; D is unresolved. This TCR was sampled from a woman younger than 30 with Graves' ophthalmopathy. The sequenced sample consisted of peripheral blood. This CDR3 reads CSASPINQPQHF. The CDR3 DNA reads TGCAGTGCCTCACCTATTAATCAGCCCCAGCATTTT.